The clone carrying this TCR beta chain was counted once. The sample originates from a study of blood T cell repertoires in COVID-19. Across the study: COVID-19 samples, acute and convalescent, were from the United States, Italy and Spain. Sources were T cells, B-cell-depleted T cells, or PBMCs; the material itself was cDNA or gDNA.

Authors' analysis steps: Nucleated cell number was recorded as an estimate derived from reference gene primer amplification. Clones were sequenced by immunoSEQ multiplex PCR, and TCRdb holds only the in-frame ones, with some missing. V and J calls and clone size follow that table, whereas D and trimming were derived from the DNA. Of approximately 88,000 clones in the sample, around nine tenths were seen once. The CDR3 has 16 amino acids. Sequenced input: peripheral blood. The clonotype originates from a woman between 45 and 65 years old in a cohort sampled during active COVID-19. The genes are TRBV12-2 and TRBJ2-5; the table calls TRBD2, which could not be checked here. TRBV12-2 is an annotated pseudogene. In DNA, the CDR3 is TGTGCAAGTCGCTTAGTACGGGCGGGGGGCCAAGAGACCCAGTACTTC. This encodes CASRLVRAGGQETQYF.